This T cell receptor (beta chain) is drawn from a study of post-analysis software for immune sequencing data. Study as a whole: Included courses were relapsing-remitting and secondary progressive multiple sclerosis; progressive-relapsing multiple sclerosis was also included.

Libraries were made from TCR beta cDNA, and they carried unique molecular identifiers. Yield was about 500,000 cDNA molecules from roughly 1 to 10 million T cells. From the PCR reads, TCRdb called clonotypes with MiXCR, one entry per CDR3 protein. The sample has about 200,000 distinct CDR3 sequences, 29% seen once. Regarding the study as a whole: Included in a set of about five TRBV segments more frequent in patients than controls were TRBV5-6, TRBV5-1 and TRBV20-1. Normalized Chao1 diversity in multiple sclerosis patients fell significantly below that of controls.

Points on this clonotype: The target antigen is unknown.

Germline values: CDR1 SGHTA, CDR2 FQGNSA. The CDR3 runs to 15 residues. The V gene lost 1 base and the J gene lost 2 bases, with 10 bases spanning the gap. What was sequenced was blood. The V and J genes are TRBV7-2 and TRBJ2-3; D uncertain. This clonotype was sampled from a girl aged 2-17 years with multiple sclerosis. The CDR3, as DNA: TGTGCCAGCAGCTTAGACGGAGAGATCACAGATACGCAGTATTTT. It yields the protein CASSLDGEITDTQYF.